Each of the 26 T cell receptor beta chains below was sequenced from the same sample in a study of cytomegalovirus exposure and HLA in healthy donors. Researchers ran the PCR with 60 Vbeta and 13 Jbeta primers. Measured with immunoSEQ multiplex PCR; TCRdb has only the in-frame clones, and not every one. The data show about 220,000 clones, about 77% seen once. The specimen was PBMCs. The receptors derive from a woman aged 30 to 39 in good health and CMV-seronegative.

V gene TRBV6-5 combines with J gene TRBJ2-1; 8 nucleotides align to TRBD2. The CDR3 is made up of 16 amino acids. The germline gives CDR1 MNHEY, CDR2 SVGAGI. The trim removed 0 bases at V and 5 bases at J, leaving 6 bases unmatched. As DNA, the CDR3 is TGTGCCAGCAGTTACTCTACGGGAGGGCTTCACAATGAGCAGTTCTTC. Amino acid sequence: CASSYSTGGLHNEQFF.

The chain joins TRBV18 to TRBJ2-7, with a possible D match to TRBD2 (5 bases). The V end lost 4 bases, the J end lost 4 bases, and 8 bases lay between the germline ends. Looked up from germline, CDR1 is KGHSH and CDR2 is LQKENI. The CDR3 is 12 residues long. CDR3 nucleotides: TGTGCCAGCTCACGGACTGTTTACGAGCAGTACTTC. Residues: CASSRTVYEQYF.

The CDR3 nucleotides read TGTGCGGGAGATGGCTTCGAAGCTTTCTTT. It yields the protein CAGDGFEAFF. The chain links TRBV27 to TRBJ1-1, with no clear D. CDR1 and CDR2 from the germline V gene are MNHEY and SMNVEV (reference sequence). This CDR3 is built from 10 residues.

The chain joins TRBV14 to TRBJ2-5, with D perhaps matching TRBD1 (5 bases). The DNA matches TRBJ2-7 better at its end, which makes the J call doubtful. The CDR3 contains 15 residues. Germline lookup yields CDR1 SGHDN and CDR2 FVKESK. CDR3 residues: CASSQMTEAPDEQYF. The DNA for the CDR3 is TGTGCCAGCAGCCAGATGACAGAGGCTCCCGACGAGCAGTACTTC.

V is TRBV19 and J is TRBJ2-1, with a possible D match to TRBD2 (6 bases). The length of the CDR3 is 10 residues. CDR1 and CDR2 (germline): LNHDA, SQIVND (reference sequence). The ends were cut back, 8 bases at V and 11 bases at J, with 10 bases in the middle. For the CDR3, the DNA is TGTGCCAGTGGGGAGGCGCAGCAGTTCTTC. Translated, it gives CASGEAQQFF.

Only a few counts were recorded for this clone. The chain employs TRBV6-1 and TRBJ2-1, with 16 bases aligning to TRBD2. This CDR3 has 15 amino acids. V dropped 5 bases and J dropped 10; count of bases not matched to a gene: 5. Germline CDR1 reads MNHNS; CDR2 reads SASEGT. CDR3 amino acids: CASSLGTSGGVEQFF. DNA for the CDR3: TGTGCCAGCAGTCTCGGGACTAGCGGGGGGGTGGAGCAGTTCTTC.

The chain combines TRBV6-4 with TRBJ2-1; a weak D match, TRBD2 (6 bases). Germline V gene lookup returns CDR1 MRHNA and CDR2 SNTAGT. With 0 bases removed from V and 3 bases from J, the gap between germline ends came to 6 bases. CDR3 length equals 14 residues. In DNA, the CDR3 is TGTGCCAGCAGTGACTCGGGACTCTACAATGAGCAGTTCTTC. Translating gives CASSDSGLYNEQFF.

Here the CDR3 reads CASSLGGNNQPQHF. CDR3 nucleotide sequence: TGTGCCAGCAGCTTAGGAGGAAACAATCAGCCCCAGCATTTT. This chain uses TRBV27 with TRBJ1-5; D is undetermined. Per the germline V gene, CDR1 is MNHEY and CDR2 is SMNVEV (reference sequence). The CDR3 is 14 amino acids. Trimming cost V 6 bases and J 3 bases, with 12 bases left between them.

This chain connects TRBV6-5 to TRBJ2-7; D is uncertain. The CDR3 consists of 11 residues. Germline assignment: CDR1 MNHEY and CDR2 SVGAGI. Between the trimmed V and J ends, which lost 6 bases and 3 bases, there was a span of 6 bases. CDR3 sequence: CASSQNYEQYF. In DNA, the CDR3 is TGTGCCAGCAGCCAGAACTACGAGCAGTACTTC.

The chain recombines TRBV19 with TRBJ1-1; the D gene is possibly TRBD1 (6 bases). The CDR3 sequence is 14 residues long. Germline V gene lookup returns CDR1 LNHDA and CDR2 SQIVND (reference sequence). The ends were cut back, 3 bases at V and 5 bases at J, with 13 bases in the middle. The CDR3 loop is CASSMTGSGTEAFF. The CDR3 coding sequence is TGTGCCAGTAGTATGACAGGATCGGGGACTGAAGCTTTCTTT.

This clone was seen a handful of times. The V and J genes are TRBV19 and TRBJ1-1; D perhaps matches TRBD1 (5 bases). Trimming pared 7 bases from V and 2 bases from J, leaving 14 bases between. Germline CDR1 LNHDA, CDR2 SQIVND (reference sequence). The CDR3 runs 14 residues. CDR3 loop: CASIPTASNTEAFF. The DNA of the CDR3 is TGTGCCAGTATCCCGACAGCCTCAAACACTGAAGCTTTCTTT.

The V call is TRBV5-6, the J call TRBJ1-6; 9 bases align to TRBD1. The J segment lost 9 bases and the V segment lost 0 bases, leaving 7 bases of the junction unmatched. Germline V gene lookup returns CDR1 SGHDT and CDR2 YYEEEE. This CDR3 has 16 residues. The CDR3 DNA reads as TGTGCCAGCAGCTTGGCCGGGACAGGGAGTTCTTCACCCCTCCACTTT. Its translation: CASSLAGTGSSSPLHF.

V and J are TRBV30 and TRBJ2-5, with TRBD2 matching 8 bases. There are 13 residues in the CDR3. J was trimmed by 3 bases and V by 0 bases; bases with no gene match: 0. Germline CDR1 and CDR2: GTSNPN and SVGIG (reference sequence). This CDR3 reads CAWSVLAEETQYF. The CDR3 DNA sequence: TGTGCCTGGAGTGTACTAGCGGAAGAGACCCAGTACTTC. The whole variable domain, filled in from reference TRBV30 and TRBJ2-5, reads SQTIHQWPATLVQPVGSPLSLECTVEGTSNPNLYWYRQAAGRGLQLLFYSVGIGQISSEVPQNLSASRPQDRQFILSSKKLLLSDSGFYLCAWSVLAEETQYFGPGTRLLVL.

This clone was seen a handful of times. This chain links TRBV10-3 with TRBJ1-1, with D perhaps TRBD1 (5 bases). V was pared by 4 bases and J by 2 bases, with 11 bases between. The CDR3 is 14 residues long. Germline loops: CDR1 ENHRY, CDR2 SYGVKD. CDR3: CAISGSRENTEAFF. CDR3 DNA: TGTGCCATCAGTGGAAGCAGGGAAAACACTGAAGCTTTCTTT.

There are a few counts of this clone. The V gene is TRBV4-2, the J gene TRBJ1-1, with D perhaps TRBD1 (6 bases). CDR1 and CDR2 from the germline V gene are LGHNA and YNFKEQ. This CDR3 spans 17 amino acids. V was clipped by 3 bases and J by 0 bases, with 17 bases between them. CDR3 coding DNA: TGTGCCAGCAGCCATACCGGACAGATAAGTATGAACACTGAAGCTTTCTTT. Protein: CASSHTGQISMNTEAFF.

The CDR3 DNA reads as TGTGCCAGCACCGGGACAGGGGGCTCCTACGAGCAGTACTTC. Translated, it gives CASTGTGGSYEQYF. The chain carries TRBV6-1 and TRBJ2-7, with 11 bases fitting TRBD1. V lost 7 bases and J lost 0; bases outside the gene matches: 2. There are 14 residues in the CDR3. Germline V gene lookup returns CDR1 MNHNS and CDR2 SASEGT.

This chain uses TRBV20-1 with TRBJ2-1, with 8 bases lining up with TRBD1. V shed 5 bases, J shed 13 bases, and the junction held 7 bases outside the gene matches. The CDR3 totals 11 residues. Germline V gives CDR1 DFQATT, CDR2 SNEGSKA (reference sequence). CDR3 sequence (DNA): TGCAGTGCTGGGGGGACAGGTTATCAGTTCTTC. It is translated as CSAGGTGYQFF.

This clone has only a few counts. Here the CDR3 reads CASSIRQGTQETQYF. The CDR3 nucleotides read TGTGCCAGTAGTATCAGACAGGGAACCCAAGAGACCCAGTACTTC. V gene TRBV19 combines with J gene TRBJ2-5; TRBD1 matches at 7 bases. This CDR3 is 15 amino acids long. CDR1 is LNHDA and CDR2 is SQIVND in the germline V gene (reference sequence). Trimming removed 3 bases from V and 1 base from J; junction bases left unmatched: 5.

The CDR3 reads CASSPTGAGQPQHF. The CDR3 coding sequence is TGTGCCAGCAGCCCGACAGGGGCGGGTCAGCCCCAGCATTTT. The V and J genes are TRBV6-5 and TRBJ1-5; 8 bases map to TRBD1. The CDR3 has 14 residues. The germline V gene has CDR1 MNHEY and CDR2 SVGAGI. J lost 6 bases, V lost 6 bases, and 7 bases had no gene match.

The genes are TRBV2 and TRBJ2-7, with 7 nucleotides matching TRBD2. Germline V gives CDR1 SNHLY, CDR2 FYNNEI. Trimming removed 2 bases from V and 4 bases from J; junction bases left unmatched: 8. The CDR3 is 15 residues long. CDR3 nucleotides: TGTGCCAGCAGTGAACGGCGGGAGTCGGTTTACGAGCAGTACTTC. Amino acids: CASSERRESVYEQYF.

This chain joins TRBV5-1 and TRBJ2-2; 7 bases agree with TRBD2. Germline loops: CDR1 SGHRS, CDR2 YFSETQ. The ends lost 3 bases at V and 0 bases at J; junction bases unmatched: 5. The CDR3 has 16 residues. CDR3 region: CASSSLSGANTGELFF. As DNA, the CDR3 is TGCGCCAGCAGCTCGCTCAGCGGGGCGAACACCGGGGAGCTGTTTTTT.

This clone has a single count. This sequence joins TRBV2 and TRBJ1-1; D may be TRBD1 (5 bases). In germline, CDR1 is SNHLY, CDR2 FYNNEI. V was clipped by 8 bases and J by 1 base, with 14 bases between them. CDR3 length: 14 amino acids. This CDR3 reads CASGRTRANTEAFF. DNA for the CDR3: TGTGCCAGCGGTAGGACACGGGCGAACACTGAAGCTTTCTTT.

This sequence joins TRBV6-1 and TRBJ2-1; D not resolved. CDR1 and CDR2 from the germline V gene are MNHNS and SASEGT. This CDR3 has 11 amino acids. V shed 7 bases and J shed 9 bases, with 10 bases lying between them. This chain's CDR3 is CASILNSEQFF. The CDR3 DNA is TGTGCCAGCATACTCAACTCTGAGCAGTTCTTC.

This clone was detected only once. The chain couples TRBV6-1 to TRBJ2-7, with D possibly matching TRBD2 (5 bases). The germline CDR1 and CDR2 sequences are MNHNS and SASEGT. CDR3 size: 15 residues. V gave up 5 bases and J gave up 0 bases, with 14 bases separating them. Written as DNA, the CDR3 is TGTGCCAGCAGTCGCCCCGGGGTCGCCTCCTACGAGCAGTACTTC. Translated, it gives CASSRPGVASYEQYF.

This clone was detected only once. A read error may produce the germline difference seen at one junction end. The chain carries TRBV6-5 and TRBJ1-6, with a possible D match to TRBD1 (6 bases). The germline gives CDR1 MNHEY, CDR2 SVGAGI. This CDR3 has 14 residues. The CDR3, as DNA: TGTGCCAACAGTCTAAAGGGGGGGCAGGGGCCCCTCCACTTT. Its protein product is CANSLKGGQGPLHF.

J is TRBJ1-1 and V is TRBV30; D call uncertain. From germline, CDR1 is GTSNPN and CDR2 SVGIG (reference sequence). The ends were cut back, 3 bases at V and 1 base at J, with 6 bases in the middle. The CDR3 has 12 residues. The CDR3 bases are TGTGCCTGGAGATTAGCGAACACTGAAGCTTTCTTT. It translates to CAWRLANTEAFF.